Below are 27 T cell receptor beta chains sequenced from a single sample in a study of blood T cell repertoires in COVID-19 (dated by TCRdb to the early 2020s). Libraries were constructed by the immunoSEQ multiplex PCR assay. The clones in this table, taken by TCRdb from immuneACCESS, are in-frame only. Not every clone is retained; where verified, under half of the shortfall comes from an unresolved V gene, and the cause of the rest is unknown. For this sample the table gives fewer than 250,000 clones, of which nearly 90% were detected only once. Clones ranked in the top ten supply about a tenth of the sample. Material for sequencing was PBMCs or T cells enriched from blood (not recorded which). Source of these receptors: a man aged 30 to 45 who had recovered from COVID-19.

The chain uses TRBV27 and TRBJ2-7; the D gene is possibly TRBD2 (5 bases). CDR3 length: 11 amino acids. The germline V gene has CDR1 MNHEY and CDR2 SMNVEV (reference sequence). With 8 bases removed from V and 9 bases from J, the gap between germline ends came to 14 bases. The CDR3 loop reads CASGYPEGQYF. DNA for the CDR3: TGTGCCAGCGGATATCCCGAGGGGCAGTACTTC.

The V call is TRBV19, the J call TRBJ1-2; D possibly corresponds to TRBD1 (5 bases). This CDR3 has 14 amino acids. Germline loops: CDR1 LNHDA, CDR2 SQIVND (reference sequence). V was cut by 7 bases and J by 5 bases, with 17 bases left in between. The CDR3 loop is CASKGGESRYGYTF. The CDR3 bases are TGTGCCAGTAAGGGAGGGGAAAGTCGGTATGGCTACACCTTC.

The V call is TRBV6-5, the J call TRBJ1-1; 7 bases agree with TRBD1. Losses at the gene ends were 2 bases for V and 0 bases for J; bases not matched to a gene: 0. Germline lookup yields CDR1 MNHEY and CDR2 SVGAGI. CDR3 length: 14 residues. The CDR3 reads CASSYGTVNTEAFF. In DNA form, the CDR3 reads TGTGCCAGCAGTTACGGGACAGTGAACACTGAAGCTTTCTTT.

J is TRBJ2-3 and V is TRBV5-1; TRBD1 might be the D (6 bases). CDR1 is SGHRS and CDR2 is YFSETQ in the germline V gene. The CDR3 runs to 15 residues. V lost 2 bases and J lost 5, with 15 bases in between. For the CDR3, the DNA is TGCGCCAGCAGCTTAGGGCAGGGGAGAATAGATACGCAGTATTTT. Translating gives CASSLGQGRIDTQYF.

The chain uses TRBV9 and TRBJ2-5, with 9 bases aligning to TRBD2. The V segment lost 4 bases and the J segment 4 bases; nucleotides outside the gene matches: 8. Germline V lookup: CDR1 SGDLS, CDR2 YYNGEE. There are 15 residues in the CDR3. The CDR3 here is CASSKGGRASETQYF. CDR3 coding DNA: TGTGCCAGCAGCAAAGGCGGGAGGGCCTCAGAGACCCAGTACTTC.

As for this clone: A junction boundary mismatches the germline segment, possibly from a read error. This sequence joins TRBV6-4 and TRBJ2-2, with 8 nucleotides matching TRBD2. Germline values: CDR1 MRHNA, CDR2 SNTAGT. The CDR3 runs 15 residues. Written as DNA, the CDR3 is TGTGCCAGCAGGGGGACTAGTACGAACCCCGGGGAGCTGTTTTTT. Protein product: CASRGTSTNPGELFF.

The CDR3 protein is CATSPRAGEQYF. As DNA, the CDR3 is TGTGCCACCAGCCCTCGGGCGGGCGAGCAGTACTTC. V and J are TRBV24-1 and TRBJ2-7; D is perhaps TRBD2 (5 bases). Trimming shortened V by 7 bases and J by 6 bases, and 12 bases separated the two germline ends. CDR1 and CDR2 from the germline V gene are KGHDR and SFDVKD. The CDR3 length is 12 residues.

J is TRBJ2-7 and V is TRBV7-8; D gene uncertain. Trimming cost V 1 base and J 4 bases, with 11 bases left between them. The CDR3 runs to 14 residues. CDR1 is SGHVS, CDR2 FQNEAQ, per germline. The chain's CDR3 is CASSLEPVPYEQYF. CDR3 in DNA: TGTGCCAGCAGCTTAGAGCCGGTCCCGTACGAGCAGTACTTC.

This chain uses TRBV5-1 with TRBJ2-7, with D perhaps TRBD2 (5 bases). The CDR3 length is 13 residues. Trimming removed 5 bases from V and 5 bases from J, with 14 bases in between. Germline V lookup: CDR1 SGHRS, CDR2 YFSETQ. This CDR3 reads CASSRWTGNEQYF. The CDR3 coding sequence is TGCGCCAGCAGTCGGTGGACCGGGAACGAGCAGTACTTC.

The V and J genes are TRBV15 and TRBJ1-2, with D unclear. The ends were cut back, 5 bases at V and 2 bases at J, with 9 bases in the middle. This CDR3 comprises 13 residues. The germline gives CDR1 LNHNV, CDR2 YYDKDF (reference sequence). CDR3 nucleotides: TGTGCCACCAGCCGCGACGGGAACTATGGCTACACCTTC. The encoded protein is CATSRDGNYGYTF.

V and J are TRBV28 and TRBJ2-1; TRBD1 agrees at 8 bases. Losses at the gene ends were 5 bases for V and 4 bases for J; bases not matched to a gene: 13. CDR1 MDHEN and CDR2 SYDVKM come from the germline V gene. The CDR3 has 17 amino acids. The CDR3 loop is CASSPSLGQELYNEQFF. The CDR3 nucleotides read TGTGCCAGCAGTCCGAGCCTGGGACAGGAGCTGTACAATGAGCAGTTCTTC. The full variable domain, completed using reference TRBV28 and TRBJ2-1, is DVKVTQSSRYLVKRTGEKVFLECVQDMDHENMFWYRQDPGLGLRLIYFSYDVKMKEKGDIPEGYSVSREKKERFSLILESASTNQTSMYLCASSPSLGQELYNEQFFGPGTRLTVL.

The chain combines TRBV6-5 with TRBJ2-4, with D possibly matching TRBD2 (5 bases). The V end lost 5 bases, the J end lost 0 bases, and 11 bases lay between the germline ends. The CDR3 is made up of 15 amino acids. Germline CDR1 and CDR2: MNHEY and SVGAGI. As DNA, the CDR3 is TGTGCCAGCAGTCCGAGGGAGCTAGCCAAAAACATTCAGTACTTC. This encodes CASSPRELAKNIQYF.

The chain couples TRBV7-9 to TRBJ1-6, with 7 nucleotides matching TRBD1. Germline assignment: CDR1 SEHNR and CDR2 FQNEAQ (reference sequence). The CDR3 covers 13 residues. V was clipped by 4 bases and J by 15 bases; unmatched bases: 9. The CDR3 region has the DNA TGTGCCAGCAGCTATCCTGGGACAGTAAGCCTCCACTTT. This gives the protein CASSYPGTVSLHF.

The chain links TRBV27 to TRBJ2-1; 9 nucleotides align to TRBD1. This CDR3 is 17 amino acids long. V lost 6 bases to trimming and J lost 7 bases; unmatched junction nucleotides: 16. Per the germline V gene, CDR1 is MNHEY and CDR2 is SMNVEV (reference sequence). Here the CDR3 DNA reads TGTGCCAGCAGGGATAGAAGTACCGGGACAGGGAGGAATGAGCAGTTCTTC. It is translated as CASRDRSTGTGRNEQFF.

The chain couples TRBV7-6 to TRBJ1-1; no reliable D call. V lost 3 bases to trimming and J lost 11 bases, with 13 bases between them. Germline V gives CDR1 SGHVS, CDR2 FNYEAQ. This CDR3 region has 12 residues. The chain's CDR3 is CASSLLGDQAFF. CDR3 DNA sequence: TGTGCCAGCAGCTTGCTGGGCGATCAGGCTTTCTTT.

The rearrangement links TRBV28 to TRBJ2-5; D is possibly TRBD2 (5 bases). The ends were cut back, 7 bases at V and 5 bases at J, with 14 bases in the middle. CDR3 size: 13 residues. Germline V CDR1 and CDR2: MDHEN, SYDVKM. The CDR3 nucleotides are TGTGCCAGCATCAGGACGGGCGGGGAGACCCAGTACTTC. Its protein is CASIRTGGETQYF.

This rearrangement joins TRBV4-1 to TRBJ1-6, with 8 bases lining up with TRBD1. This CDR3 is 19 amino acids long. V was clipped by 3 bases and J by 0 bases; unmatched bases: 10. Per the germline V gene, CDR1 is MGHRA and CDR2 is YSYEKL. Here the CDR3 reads CASSQTPGQGSSYNSPLHF. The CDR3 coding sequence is TGCGCCAGCAGCCAGACACCTGGACAGGGTAGCTCCTATAATTCACCCCTCCACTTT.

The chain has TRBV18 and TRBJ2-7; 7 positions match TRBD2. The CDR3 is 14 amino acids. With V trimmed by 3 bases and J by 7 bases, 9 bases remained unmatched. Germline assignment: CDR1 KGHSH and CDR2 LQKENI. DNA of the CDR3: TGTGCCAGCTCACCGGCAAGCGGGACGAGGGAGCAGTACTTC. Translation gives CASSPASGTREQYF.

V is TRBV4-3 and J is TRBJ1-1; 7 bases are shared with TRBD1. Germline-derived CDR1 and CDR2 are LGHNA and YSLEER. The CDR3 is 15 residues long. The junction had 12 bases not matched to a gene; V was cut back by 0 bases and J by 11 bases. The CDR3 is CASSQDHRQGSVAFF. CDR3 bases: TGCGCCAGCAGCCAAGACCACCGACAGGGCTCCGTCGCTTTCTTT.

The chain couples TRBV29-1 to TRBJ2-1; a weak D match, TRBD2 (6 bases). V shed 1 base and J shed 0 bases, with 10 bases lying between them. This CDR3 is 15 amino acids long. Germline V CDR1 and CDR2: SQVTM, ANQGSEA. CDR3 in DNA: TGCAGCGTTGAAGTGGCGGGAAACTCCTACAATGAGCAGTTCTTC. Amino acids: CSVEVAGNSYNEQFF.

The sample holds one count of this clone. CDR3 protein: CASSPLPGQGYGYTF. CDR3 sequence (DNA): TGTGCCAGCAGCCCTTTACCGGGACAGGGCTATGGCTACACCTTC. The chain joins TRBV9 to TRBJ1-2; TRBD1 agrees at 9 bases. CDR1 is SGDLS, CDR2 YYNGEE, per germline. The CDR3 is 15 residues long. With 4 bases clipped from V and 4 bases from J, the junction kept 8 bases outside the gene matches. The full variable domain, with the rest looked up from reference TRBV9 and TRBJ1-2, is DSGVTQTPKHLITATGQRVTLRCSPRSGDLSVYWYQQSLDQGLQFLIQYYNGEERAKGNILERFSAQQFPDLHSELNLSSLELGDSALYFCASSPLPGQGYGYTFGSGTRLTVV.

This CDR3 reads CASSILSAGSNQPQHF. CDR3 nucleotides: TGTGCCAGTAGTATACTCTCGGCAGGGAGCAATCAGCCCCAGCATTTT. The chain recombines TRBV19 with TRBJ1-5; maybe TRBD1 (5 bases). Germline V gene sequence: CDR1 LNHDA, CDR2 SQIVND (reference sequence). Trimming shortened V by 2 bases and J by 1 base, and 12 bases separated the two germline ends. The length of the CDR3 is 16 residues.

The CDR3 sequence is CASSQDIRRTSGRTDTQYF. DNA for the CDR3: TGTGCCAGCAGCCAAGATATACGGCGGACTAGCGGGAGAACAGATACGCAGTATTTT. The chain has TRBV4-2 and TRBJ2-3; 13 nucleotides agree with TRBD2. V was pared by 0 bases and J by 3 bases, with 9 bases of the junction left unmatched. The CDR3 is 19 amino acids. Germline V lookup: CDR1 LGHNA, CDR2 YNFKEQ.

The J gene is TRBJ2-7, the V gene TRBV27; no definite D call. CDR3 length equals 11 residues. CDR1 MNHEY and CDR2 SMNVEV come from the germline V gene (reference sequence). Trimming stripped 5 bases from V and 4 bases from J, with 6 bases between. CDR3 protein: CASSDWYEQYF. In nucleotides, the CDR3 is TGTGCCAGCAGTGACTGGTACGAGCAGTACTTC.

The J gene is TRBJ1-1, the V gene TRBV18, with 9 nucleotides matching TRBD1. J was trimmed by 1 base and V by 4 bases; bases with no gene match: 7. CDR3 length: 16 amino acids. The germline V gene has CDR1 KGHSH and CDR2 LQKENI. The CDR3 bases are TGTGCCAGCTCACACGACAGGGGGACTCAGAACACTGAAGCTTTCTTT. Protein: CASSHDRGTQNTEAFF. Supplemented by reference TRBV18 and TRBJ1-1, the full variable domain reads NAGVMQNPRHLVRRRGQEARLRCSPMKGHSHVYWYRQLPEEGLKFMVYLQKENIIDESGMPKERFSAEFPKEGPSILRIQQVVRGDSAAYFCASSHDRGTQNTEAFFGQGTRLTVV.

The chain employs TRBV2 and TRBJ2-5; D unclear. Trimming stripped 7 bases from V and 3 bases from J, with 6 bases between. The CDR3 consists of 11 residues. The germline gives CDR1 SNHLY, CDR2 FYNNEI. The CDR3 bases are TGTGCCAGCAAGGCGGAAGAGACCCAGTACTTC. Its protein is CASKAEETQYF.

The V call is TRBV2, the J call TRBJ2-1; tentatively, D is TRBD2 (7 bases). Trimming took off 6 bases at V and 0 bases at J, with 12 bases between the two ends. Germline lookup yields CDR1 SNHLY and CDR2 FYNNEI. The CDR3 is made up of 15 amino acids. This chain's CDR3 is CASSRGGGSYNEQFF. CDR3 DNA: TGTGCCAGCAGCAGGGGAGGGGGCTCCTACAATGAGCAGTTCTTC. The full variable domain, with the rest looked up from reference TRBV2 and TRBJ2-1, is EPEVTQTPSHQVTQMGQEVILRCVPISNHLYFYWYRQILGQKVEFLVSFYNNEISEKSEIFDDQFSVERPDGSNFTLKIRSTKLEDSAMYFCASSRGGGSYNEQFFGPGTRLTVL.